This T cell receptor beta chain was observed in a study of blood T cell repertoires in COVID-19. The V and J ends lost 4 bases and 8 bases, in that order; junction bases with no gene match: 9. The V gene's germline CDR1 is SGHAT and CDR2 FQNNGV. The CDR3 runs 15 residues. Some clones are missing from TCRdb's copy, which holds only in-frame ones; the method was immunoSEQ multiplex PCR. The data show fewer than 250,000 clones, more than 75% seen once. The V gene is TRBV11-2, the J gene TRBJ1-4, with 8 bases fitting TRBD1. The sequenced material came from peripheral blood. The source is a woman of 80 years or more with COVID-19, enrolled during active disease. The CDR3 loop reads CASSSPGTGMEKLFF. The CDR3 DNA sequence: TGTGCCAGCAGCTCACCCGGGACAGGAATGGAAAAACTGTTTTTT.